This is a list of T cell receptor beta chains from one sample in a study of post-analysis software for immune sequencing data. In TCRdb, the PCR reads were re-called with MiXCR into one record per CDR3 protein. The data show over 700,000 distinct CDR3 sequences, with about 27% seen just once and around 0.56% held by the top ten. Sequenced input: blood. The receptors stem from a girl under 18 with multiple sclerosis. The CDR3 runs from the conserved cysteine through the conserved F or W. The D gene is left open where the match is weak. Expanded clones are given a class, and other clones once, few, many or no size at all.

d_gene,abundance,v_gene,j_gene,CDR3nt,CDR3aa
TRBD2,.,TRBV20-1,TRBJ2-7,TGCAGTGCCCTCACCGGGACTAGCGGGTTTCGCTCCTACGAGCAGTACTTC,CSALTGTSGFRSYEQYF
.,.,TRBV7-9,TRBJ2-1,TGCGCCAGCAGCTTGGGGGGACAGTACAATGAGCAGTTCTTC,CASSLGGQYNEQFF
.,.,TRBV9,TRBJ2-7,TGTGCCAGCAGCCCCCGGGCTGTTGGTCACGAGCAGTACTTC,CASSPRAVGHEQYF
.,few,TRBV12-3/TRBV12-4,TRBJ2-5,TGTGCCAGCAGTTTACAGGGGGGGGGTGAGACCCAGTACTTC,CASSLQGGGETQYF
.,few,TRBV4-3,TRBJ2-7,TGCGCCAGCAGCCAAGAGGGCAACGAGCAGTACTTC,CASSQEGNEQYF
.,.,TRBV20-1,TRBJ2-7,TGCAGTGCCAGGACGTCGAGCTCCTACAATGAGCAGTACTTC,CSARTSSSYNEQYF
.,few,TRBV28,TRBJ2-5,TGTGCCAGCAGTTCCCCCCACGAGGGGGGGACCCAGTACTTC,CASSSPHEGGTQYF
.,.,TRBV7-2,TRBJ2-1,TGTGCCAGCAGTTTAAGGCAGGGGACCTACTCCTACAATGAGCAGTTCTTC,CASSLRQGTYSYNEQFF
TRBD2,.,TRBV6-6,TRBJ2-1,TGTGCCAGCAGGATCCAGGGACTAGCGGGCTATGAGCAGTTCTTC,CASRIQGLAGYEQFF
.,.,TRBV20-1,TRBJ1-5,TGCAGTGCTAGTGCCGCAGACCGTCAGCCCCAGCATTTT,CSASAADRQPQHF
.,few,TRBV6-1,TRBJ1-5,TGTGCCAGCAGCGACAGTAGCAATCAGCCCCAGCATTTT,CASSDSSNQPQHF